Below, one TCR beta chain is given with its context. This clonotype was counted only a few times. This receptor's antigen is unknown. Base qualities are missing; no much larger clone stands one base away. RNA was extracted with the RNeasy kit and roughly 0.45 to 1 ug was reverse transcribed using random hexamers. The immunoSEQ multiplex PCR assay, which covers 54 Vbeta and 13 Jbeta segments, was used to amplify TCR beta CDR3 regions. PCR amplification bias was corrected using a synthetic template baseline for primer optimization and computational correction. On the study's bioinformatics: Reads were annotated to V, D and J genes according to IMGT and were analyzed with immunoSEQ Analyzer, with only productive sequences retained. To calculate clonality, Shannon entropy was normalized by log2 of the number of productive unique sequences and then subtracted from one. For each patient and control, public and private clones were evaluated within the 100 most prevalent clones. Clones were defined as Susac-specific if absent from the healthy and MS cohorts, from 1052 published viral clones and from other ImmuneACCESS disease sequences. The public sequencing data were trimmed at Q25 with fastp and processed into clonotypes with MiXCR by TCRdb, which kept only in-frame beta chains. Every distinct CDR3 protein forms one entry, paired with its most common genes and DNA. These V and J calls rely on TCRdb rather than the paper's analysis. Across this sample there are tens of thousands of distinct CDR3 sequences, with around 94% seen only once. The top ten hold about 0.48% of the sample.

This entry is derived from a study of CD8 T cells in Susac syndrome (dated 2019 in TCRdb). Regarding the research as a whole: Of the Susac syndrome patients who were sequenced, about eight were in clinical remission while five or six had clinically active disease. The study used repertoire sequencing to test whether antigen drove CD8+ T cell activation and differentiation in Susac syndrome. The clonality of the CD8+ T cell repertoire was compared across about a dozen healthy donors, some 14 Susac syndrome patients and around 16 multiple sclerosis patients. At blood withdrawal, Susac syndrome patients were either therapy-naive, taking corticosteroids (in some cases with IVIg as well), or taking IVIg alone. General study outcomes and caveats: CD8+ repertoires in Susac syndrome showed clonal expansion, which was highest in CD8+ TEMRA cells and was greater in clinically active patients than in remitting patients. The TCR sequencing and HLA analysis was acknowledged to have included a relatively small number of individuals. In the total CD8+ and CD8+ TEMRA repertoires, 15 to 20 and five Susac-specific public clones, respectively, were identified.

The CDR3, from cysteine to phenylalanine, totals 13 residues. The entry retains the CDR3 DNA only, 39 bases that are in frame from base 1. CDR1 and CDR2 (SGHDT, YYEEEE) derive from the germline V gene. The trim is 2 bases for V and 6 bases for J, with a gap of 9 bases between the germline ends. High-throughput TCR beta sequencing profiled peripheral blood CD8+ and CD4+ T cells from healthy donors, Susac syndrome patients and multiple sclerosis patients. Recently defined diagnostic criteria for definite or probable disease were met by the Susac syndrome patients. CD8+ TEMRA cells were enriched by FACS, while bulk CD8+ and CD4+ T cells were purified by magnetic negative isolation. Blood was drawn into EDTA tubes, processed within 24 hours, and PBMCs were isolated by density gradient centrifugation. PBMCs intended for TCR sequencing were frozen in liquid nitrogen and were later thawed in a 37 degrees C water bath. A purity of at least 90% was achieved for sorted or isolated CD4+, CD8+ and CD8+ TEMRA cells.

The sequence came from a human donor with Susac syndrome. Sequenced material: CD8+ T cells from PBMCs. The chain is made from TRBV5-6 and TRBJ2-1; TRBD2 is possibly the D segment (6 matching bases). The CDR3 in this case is CASSLGGINEQFF. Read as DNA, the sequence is TGTGCCAGCAGCTTAGGAGGGATCAATGAGCAGTTCTTC. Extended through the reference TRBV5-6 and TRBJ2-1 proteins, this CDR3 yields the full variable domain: DAGVTQSPTHLIKTRGQQVTLRCSPKSGHDTVSWYQQALGQGPQFIFQYYEEEERQRGNFPDRFSGHQFPNYSSELNVNALLLGDSALYLCASSLGGINEQFFGPGTRLTVL.